Below, 31 T cell receptor beta chains from the same sample are listed, as sequenced in a study of blood T cell repertoires in COVID-19. Repertoires were generated with immunoSEQ multiplex PCR, while TCRdb's copy carries only in-frame clones and drops some. The table lists over 65,000 clones, 90% of them singletons. The sequenced sample consisted of peripheral blood. These receptors were obtained from a human donor in a cohort sampled during active COVID-19.

The gene calls are TRBV28 and TRBJ2-1; 11 bases agree with TRBD2. Looked up from germline, CDR1 is MDHEN and CDR2 is SYDVKM. The CDR3 covers 14 residues. V trimming: 7 bases; J trimming: 2 bases; junction bases outside the gene matches: 1. The CDR3 DNA reads as TGTGCCAGCAATAGCGGGAGGGCCTACAATGAGCAGTTCTTC. Protein: CASNSGRAYNEQFF.

The chain couples TRBV5-1 to TRBJ2-2; TRBD2 agrees at 7 bases. V shed 2 bases and J 2 bases; nucleotides not matched to a gene: 3. CDR1 and CDR2 (germline): SGHRS, YFSETQ. This CDR3 is 15 amino acids long. CDR3 loop: CASSLSGTNTGELFF. CDR3 in DNA: TGCGCCAGCAGCTTAAGCGGGACTAACACCGGGGAGCTGTTTTTT.

This chain connects TRBV5-6 to TRBJ2-7; D unresolved. The CDR3 is 13 residues long. From germline, CDR1 is SGHDT and CDR2 YYEEEE. V dropped 2 bases and J dropped 0 bases, with 6 bases sitting between them. This CDR3 reads CASSFTVSYEQYF. CDR3 nucleotide sequence: TGTGCCAGCAGCTTTACAGTCTCCTACGAGCAGTACTTC.

The chain recombines TRBV9 with TRBJ2-3; no definite D call. The germline V gene has CDR1 SGDLS and CDR2 YYNGEE. V lost 1 base to trimming and J lost 1 base, with 7 bases between them. CDR3 size: 14 residues. CDR3 sequence reads: CASSVLSGTDTQYF. CDR3 nucleotide sequence: TGTGCCAGCAGCGTACTCTCAGGCACAGATACGCAGTATTTT.

This clone was seen more than once but under ten times. V and J are TRBV2 and TRBJ2-5; the match to TRBD2 covers 14 bases. The CDR3 sequence is 18 residues long. Germline CDR1 SNHLY, CDR2 FYNNEI. J was trimmed by 2 bases and V by 7 bases; bases with no gene match: 12. The CDR3 sequence is CASNGPGLAGDLQETQYF. CDR3 bases: TGTGCCAGCAACGGCCCGGGACTAGCGGGGGATCTTCAAGAGACCCAGTACTTC.

The chain couples TRBV6-7 to TRBJ2-7; D possibly corresponds to TRBD2 (5 bases). TRBV6-7 is sorted into the ORF group, with uncertain function. The CDR3 is made up of 14 amino acids. Trimming shortened V by 0 bases and J by 1 base, and 7 bases separated the two germline ends. The CDR3 is CASSYSDYSYEQYF. Here the CDR3 DNA reads TGTGCCAGCAGTTACTCCGACTATTCCTACGAGCAGTACTTC.

The chain joins TRBV27 to TRBJ2-7; 7 bases align to TRBD2. This CDR3 has 14 amino acids. Germline V gene data show CDR1 as MNHEY and CDR2 as SMNVEV (reference sequence). J gave up 0 bases and V 5 bases, and 4 bases lay outside the gene matches. The CDR3 sequence is CASSVGLFSYEQYF. DNA of the CDR3: TGTGCCAGCAGTGTGGGACTATTCTCCTACGAGCAGTACTTC.

The rearrangement joins TRBV15 to TRBJ1-1; D not certain. The CDR3 contains 18 residues. Germline CDR1 is LNHNV and CDR2 is YYDKDF (reference sequence). Trimming took off 0 bases at V and 3 bases at J, with 20 bases between the two ends. This CDR3 is CATSRDTGNSEWDTEAFF. The CDR3 nucleotides are TGTGCCACCAGCAGAGATACCGGGAATAGCGAGTGGGACACTGAAGCTTTCTTT.

The chain couples TRBV27 to TRBJ1-6; D gene ambiguous. The germline V and J ends were trimmed by 4 bases and 14 bases, with 9 bases remaining between them. CDR1 and CDR2 (germline): MNHEY, SMNVEV (reference sequence). The CDR3 has 11 residues. CDR3 sequence: CASSYGRTLHF. DNA of the CDR3: TGTGCCAGCAGTTATGGGAGGACCCTCCACTTT.

The chain carries TRBV19 and TRBJ2-7; 13 positions match TRBD2. V lost 1 base and J lost 4; bases outside the gene matches: 7. Germline V gene sequence: CDR1 LNHDA, CDR2 SQIVND (reference sequence). This CDR3 spans 17 amino acids. This CDR3 is CASSIGWTSGSSYEQYF. The DNA for the CDR3 is TGTGCCAGTAGTATAGGCTGGACTAGCGGGAGCAGTTACGAGCAGTACTTC. Supplemented by reference TRBV19 and TRBJ2-7, the full variable domain reads DGGITQSPKYLFRKEGQNVTLSCEQNLNHDAMYWYRQDPGQGLRLIYYSQIVNDFQKGDIAEGYSVSREKKESFPLTVTSAQKNPTAFYLCASSIGWTSGSSYEQYFGPGTRLTVT.

V usage is TRBV6-5 and J usage is TRBJ2-1; 8 bases are a match to TRBD2. This CDR3 contains 15 residues. Germline V gene lookup returns CDR1 MNHEY and CDR2 SVGAGI. Germline trimming cut 6 bases from V and 8 bases from J; bases unmatched to any gene: 12. CDR3 nucleotides: TGTGCCAGCAGCCCGACGAGCGGGAGAAGCTATGAGCAGTTCTTC. Encoded protein: CASSPTSGRSYEQFF.

The gene calls are TRBV4-1 and TRBJ2-5; 11 bases align to TRBD2. This CDR3 spans 19 amino acids. After removal of 4 bases from V and 5 bases from J, the junction contained 18 bases not matched to a gene. Germline V gives CDR1 MGHRA, CDR2 YSYEKL. CDR3 DNA sequence: TGCGCCAGCAGCCCCCGAGTTTTAGCGGGAGGGCCGAGGTGGGAGACCCAGTACTTC. It codes for CASSPRVLAGGPRWETQYF.

The V gene is TRBV9, the J gene TRBJ2-5; D is unclear. Germline-derived CDR1 and CDR2 are SGDLS and YYNGEE. The CDR3 loop spans 16 amino acids. With 0 bases removed from V and 1 base from J, the gap between germline ends came to 13 bases. The CDR3 loop reads CASSVEKLTTQETQYF. CDR3 bases: TGTGCCAGCAGCGTAGAGAAGCTAACCACCCAAGAGACCCAGTACTTC.

This chain joins TRBV7-9 and TRBJ2-6; maybe TRBD2 (5 bases). V gave up 11 bases and J gave up 0 bases, with 5 bases separating them. The CDR3 has 12 residues. The germline V gene has CDR1 SEHNR and CDR2 FQNEAQ (reference sequence). The CDR3: CAGGSGANVLTF. For the CDR3, the DNA is TGTGCCGGAGGCTCTGGGGCCAACGTCCTGACTTTC.

The chain joins TRBV19 to TRBJ1-1, with D unclear. Deletions cut 9 bases from V and 7 bases from J, with 21 bases between. CDR3 length: 14 residues. CDR1 is LNHDA and CDR2 is SQIVND in the germline V gene (reference sequence). In DNA form, the CDR3 reads TGTGCCAGAAACCCTGAGAGGAAGTGGATTGAAGCTTTCTTT. Amino acids: CARNPERKWIEAFF.

A few counts support this clone. The chain joins TRBV30 to TRBJ1-5; no definite D call. This CDR3 contains 13 residues. V was pared by 2 bases and J by 4 bases, with 9 bases between. CDR1 GTSNPN and CDR2 SVGIG come from the germline V gene (reference sequence). The CDR3 region has the DNA TGTGCCTGGAGTAGAGTCCCGAATCAGCCCCAGCATTTT. This translates into CAWSRVPNQPQHF.

The CDR3 DNA reads TGTGCCAGCAGTGACTCGGCTAGCGGGAGCACAGATACGCAGTATTTT. It translates to CASSDSASGSTDTQYF. The chain has TRBV6-4 and TRBJ2-3; 8 bases are a match to TRBD2. V lost 0 bases and J lost 0; bases outside the gene matches: 2. The CDR3 contains 16 residues. Germline V gene lookup returns CDR1 MRHNA and CDR2 SNTAGT.

This chain connects TRBV2 to TRBJ2-2, with 10 bases aligning to TRBD2. From germline, CDR1 is SNHLY and CDR2 FYNNEI. The CDR3 sequence is 18 residues long. The V and J ends lost 6 bases and 2 bases, in that order; junction bases with no gene match: 12. CDR3 nucleotide sequence: TGTGCCAGCAGCAATGGTTTACTAGCGGGAATTAACACCGGGGAGCTGTTTTTT. Translated: CASSNGLLAGINTGELFF.

In its sample, this clone was seen a few times. This rearrangement joins TRBV10-3 to TRBJ2-7; 9 bases fit TRBD2. Looked up from germline, CDR1 is ENHRY and CDR2 is SYGVKD. J was trimmed by 5 bases and V by 3 bases; bases with no gene match: 5. This CDR3 region has 14 residues. The chain's CDR3 is CAISDGLASDEQYF. The CDR3 DNA reads TGTGCCATCAGTGACGGACTAGCGAGCGACGAGCAGTACTTC.

The chain uses TRBV19 and TRBJ2-1; TRBD2 agrees at 9 bases. The CDR3 runs 16 residues. The junction had 6 bases not matched to a gene; V was cut back by 4 bases and J by 2 bases. Germline-derived CDR1 and CDR2 are LNHDA and SQIVND (reference sequence). In DNA form, the CDR3 reads TGTGCCAGTAGTAAAACTAGCGGGTCGCCCTACAATGAGCAGTTCTTC. Encoded protein: CASSKTSGSPYNEQFF.

This chain connects TRBV19 to TRBJ2-7, with D uncertain. The germline V gene encodes CDR1 LNHDA and CDR2 SQIVND (reference sequence). The V end was cut by 2 bases, the J end by 1 base, with 9 bases between. This CDR3 region has 14 residues. The CDR3 here is CASSITAESYEQYF. In nucleotides, the CDR3 is TGTGCCAGTAGTATAACCGCGGAGTCCTACGAGCAGTACTTC.

The rearrangement links TRBV9 to TRBJ2-5; tentative D call: TRBD2 (7 bases). V was pared by 3 bases and J by 4 bases, with 16 bases between. This CDR3 is 15 amino acids long. Germline V CDR1 and CDR2: SGDLS, YYNGEE. The CDR3 DNA reads TGTGCCAGCAGCGGAGGAGGGGGGGTCCCAGAGACCCAGTACTTC. Protein product: CASSGGGGVPETQYF.

The rearrangement uses TRBV2 and TRBJ1-5; possibly TRBD1 for D (6 bases). The CDR3 consists of 13 residues. The germline CDR1 and CDR2 sequences are SNHLY and FYNNEI. The CDR3, as DNA: TGTGCGACTACCGGGACAATAGATCAGCCCCAGCATTTT. Its protein product is CATTGTIDQPQHF. The full variable domain, completed using reference TRBV2 and TRBJ1-5, is EPEVTQTPSHQVTQMGQEVILRCVPISNHLYFYWYRQILGQKVEFLVSFYNNEISEKSEIFDDQFSVERPDGSNFTLKIRSTKLEDSAMYFCATTGTIDQPQHFGDGTRLSIL.

The chain links TRBV20-1 to TRBJ1-2; 9 positions agree with TRBD1. Trimming at V came to 3 bases and at J to 5 bases, leaving 1 base not matched to a gene. The germline V gene encodes CDR1 DFQATT and CDR2 SNEGSKA (reference sequence). The CDR3 sequence is 12 residues long. CDR3 in amino acids: CSASGTGYGYTF. As DNA, the CDR3 is TGCAGTGCTAGTGGGACAGGGTATGGCTACACCTTC.

This clone came up a few times. The gene calls are TRBV7-9 and TRBJ2-7; 10 bases fit TRBD1. Unmatched junction bases numbered 8, after V lost 5 bases and J lost 4 bases. Germline V lookup: CDR1 SEHNR, CDR2 FQNEAQ (reference sequence). The CDR3 is 15 residues long. The CDR3 loop is CASSPGTGVLYEQYF. DNA of the CDR3: TGTGCCAGCAGCCCCGGGACAGGGGTATTGTACGAGCAGTACTTC.

This clone was seen just once. V usage is TRBV5-1 and J usage is TRBJ2-7; D uncertain. There are 14 residues in the CDR3. V shed 0 bases and J shed 5 bases, with 12 bases lying between them. Germline V lookup: CDR1 SGHRS, CDR2 YFSETQ. The CDR3 is CASSLGQAVNEQYF. The DNA for the CDR3 is TGCGCCAGCAGCTTGGGGCAGGCAGTAAACGAGCAGTACTTC.

The genes are TRBV7-8 and TRBJ1-2; D not certain. V shed 0 bases and J shed 4 bases, with 9 bases lying between them. This CDR3 has 14 residues. Germline lookup yields CDR1 SGHVS and CDR2 FQNEAQ. The CDR3 protein is CASSLAASFYGYTF. The CDR3 nucleotides read TGTGCCAGCAGCTTAGCGGCCTCTTTCTATGGCTACACCTTC.

V usage is TRBV7-2 and J usage is TRBJ2-7; 9 bases are a match to TRBD2. Germline values: CDR1 SGHTA, CDR2 FQGNSA. The V segment lost 5 bases and the J segment 3 bases; nucleotides outside the gene matches: 8. The CDR3 loop spans 15 amino acids. The CDR3 region is CASSPPMTSGYEQYF. The DNA of the CDR3 is TGTGCCAGCAGCCCCCCAATGACTAGCGGCTACGAGCAGTACTTC.

The rearrangement links TRBV6-2 or TRBV6-3 to TRBJ2-7, with 7 bases fitting TRBD1. Germline V gene sequence: CDR1 MNHEY, CDR2 SVGEGT. The CDR3 has 13 residues. J gave up 2 bases and V 6 bases, and 4 bases lay outside the gene matches. This CDR3 is CASSIGQAYEQYF. Here the CDR3 DNA reads TGTGCCAGCAGCATAGGACAGGCCTACGAGCAGTACTTC.

The rearrangement links TRBV13 to TRBJ2-7; 9 bases are a match to TRBD2. Germline V gives CDR1 PRHDT, CDR2 FYEKMQ (reference sequence). The V and J ends lost 5 bases and 2 bases, in that order; junction bases with no gene match: 4. The CDR3 extends over 14 amino acids. CDR3 coding DNA: TGTGCCAGCAGCCAGCGGGAGGTCCCCTACGAGCAGTACTTC. This codes for CASSQREVPYEQYF.

The rearrangement links TRBV28 to TRBJ2-5, with TRBD2 matching over 10 bases. V gave up 6 bases and J gave up 5 bases; unmatched junction bases: 9. The CDR3 has 15 amino acids. The germline CDR1 and CDR2 sequences are MDHEN and SYDVKM. The CDR3 spells CASRTPSGSGETQYF. DNA for the CDR3: TGTGCCAGCAGGACCCCTAGCGGGAGCGGGGAGACCCAGTACTTC.